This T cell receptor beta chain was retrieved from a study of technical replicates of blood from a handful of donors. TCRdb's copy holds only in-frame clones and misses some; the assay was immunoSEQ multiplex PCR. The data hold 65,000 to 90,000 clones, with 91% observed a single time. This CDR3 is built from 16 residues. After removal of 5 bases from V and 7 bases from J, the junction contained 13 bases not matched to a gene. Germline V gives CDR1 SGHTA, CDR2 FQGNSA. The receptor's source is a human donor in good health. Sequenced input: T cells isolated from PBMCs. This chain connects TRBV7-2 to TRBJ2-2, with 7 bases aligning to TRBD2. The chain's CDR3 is CASSLTSDHTGGELFF. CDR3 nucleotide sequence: TGTGCCAGCAGCCTCACTAGCGATCACACCGGCGGGGAGCTGTTTTTT.